Below, 30 T cell receptor beta chains from the same sample are listed, as sequenced in a study of shared clonotypes between healthy human individuals. Produced via immunoSEQ multiplex PCR; TCRdb's table is partial and in-frame only. This table has over 700,000 clones, around 70% appearing once. The sequenced material came from memory CD4+ T cells sorted from blood. The subset is: CD45RA-negative fraction. Receptor source: a woman aged 30 to 39 in good health.

This clone was picked up a small number of times. The chain has TRBV10-1 and TRBJ2-2; TRBD1 agrees at 9 bases. This CDR3 spans 14 amino acids. Per germline, CDR1 WNHNN and CDR2 SYGVQD (reference sequence). V was clipped by 6 bases and J by 8 bases; unmatched bases: 7. The CDR3 nucleotides read TGCGCCAGCAGAGCCGGGACAGGGCTAGGGGAGCTGTTTTTT. As protein: CASRAGTGLGELFF.

The chain couples TRBV14 to TRBJ2-1; D remains unclear. The germline gives CDR1 SGHDN, CDR2 FVKESK. Trimming left V 10 bases short and J 3 bases short, with 13 bases between. The CDR3 contains 13 residues. CDR3: CATPRCRYNEQFF. The CDR3 DNA follows: TGTGCCACCCCCCGTTGCCGCTACAATGAGCAGTTCTTC.

The J gene is TRBJ1-4, the V gene TRBV19; D remains ambiguous. Germline loops: CDR1 LNHDA, CDR2 SQIVND (reference sequence). This CDR3 is built from 14 residues. With 8 bases removed from V and 2 bases from J, the gap between germline ends came to 12 bases. CDR3 bases: TGTGCCAGTCGAAGAGGGTGGACTAATGAAAAACTGTTTTTT. It encodes CASRRGWTNEKLFF. The full variable domain, with the rest looked up from reference TRBV19 and TRBJ1-4, is DGGITQSPKYLFRKEGQNVTLSCEQNLNHDAMYWYRQDPGQGLRLIYYSQIVNDFQKGDIAEGYSVSREKKESFPLTVTSAQKNPTAFYLCASRRGWTNEKLFFGSGTQLSVL.

The V and J genes are TRBV27 and TRBJ2-7; no clear D gene. Germline-derived CDR1 and CDR2 are MNHEY and SMNVEV (reference sequence). With 2 bases removed from V and 2 bases from J, the gap between germline ends came to 7 bases. This CDR3 comprises 13 residues. CDR3 sequence (DNA): TGTGCCAGCAGTTTAAAGGGAACCTACGAGCAGTACTTC. Protein sequence: CASSLKGTYEQYF.

Only one count was recorded for this clone. This chain connects TRBV7-2 to TRBJ1-2; 8 nucleotides line up with TRBD1. The germline V gene encodes CDR1 SGHTA and CDR2 FQGNSA. The CDR3 extends over 14 amino acids. V was pared by 1 base and J by 2 bases, with 0 bases of the junction left unmatched. CDR3 DNA: TGTGCCAGCAGCTTAGGGACAGGGAACTATGGCTACACCTTC. Amino acid sequence: CASSLGTGNYGYTF.

This clone has only one observation. The V gene is TRBV6-6, the J gene TRBJ1-2; 8 positions agree with TRBD1. This CDR3 is 16 amino acids long. V was clipped by 4 bases and J by 1 base; unmatched bases: 8. CDR1 is MNHNY and CDR2 is SVGAGI in the germline V gene (reference sequence). CDR3 DNA sequence: TGTGCCAGCAGTTCCACCGGGACAGGATTTAACTATGGCTACACCTTC. Translation gives CASSSTGTGFNYGYTF.

J is TRBJ2-1 and V is TRBV30, with D perhaps matching TRBD2 (6 bases). The CDR3 extends over 12 amino acids. Trimming shortened V by 5 bases and J by 9 bases, and 14 bases separated the two germline ends. The germline CDR1 and CDR2 sequences are GTSNPN and SVGIG (reference sequence). The chain's CDR3 is CAWGSTAGEQFF. The CDR3 coding sequence is TGTGCCTGGGGGTCCACAGCGGGTGAGCAGTTCTTC.

The sample holds a few counts of this clone. The CDR3 sequence is CASSEVWYEQYF. CDR3 nucleotide sequence: TGTGCCAGCAGTGAAGTGTGGTACGAGCAGTACTTC. The gene calls are TRBV2 and TRBJ2-7; unclear D gene. The CDR3 sequence is 12 residues long. Trimming cost V 1 base and J 4 bases, with 5 bases left between them. Germline loops: CDR1 SNHLY, CDR2 FYNNEI.

V and J are TRBV29-1 and TRBJ2-3; perhaps TRBD2 as D (6 bases). Germline V gene data show CDR1 as SQVTM and CDR2 as ANQGSEA. Trimming took 0 bases from V and 3 from J, leaving 13 bases between them. This CDR3 contains 15 residues. CDR3 protein: CSVEDARDQTDTQYF. In DNA form, the CDR3 reads TGCAGCGTTGAAGATGCGCGGGACCAAACAGATACGCAGTATTTT.

The chain combines TRBV11-1 with TRBJ2-3; 8 nucleotides match TRBD2. CDR1 is SGHAT and CDR2 is FQDESV in the germline V gene (reference sequence). After removal of 1 base from V and 3 bases from J, the junction contained 3 bases not matched to a gene. This CDR3 is 15 amino acids long. This CDR3 is CASSLGAGETDTQYF. In DNA, the CDR3 is TGTGCCAGCAGCTTAGGAGCGGGAGAAACAGATACGCAGTATTTT.

This clone has only a few counts. V is TRBV6-5 and J is TRBJ1-3, with unresolved D. Germline-derived CDR1 and CDR2 are MNHEY and SVGAGI. This CDR3 has 15 amino acids. Trimming pared 5 bases from V and 2 bases from J, leaving 13 bases between. CDR3 residues: CASSLSTATGNTIYF. The CDR3 coding sequence is TGTGCCAGCAGTCTTTCCACCGCCACTGGAAACACCATATATTTT.

This clone was seen a single time. This chain's CDR3 is CASSVYRGPYEQYF. Written as DNA, the CDR3 is TGTGCCAGCAGCGTATACAGGGGACCCTACGAGCAGTACTTC. J is TRBJ2-5 and V is TRBV11-2; 7 nucleotides align to TRBD1. The DNA end lines up better with TRBJ2-7; the J call may be wrong. CDR3 length: 14 residues. Germline V gene data show CDR1 as SGHAT and CDR2 as FQNNGV.

V gene TRBV6-1 combines with J gene TRBJ2-7; D gene unclear. Per the germline V gene, CDR1 is MNHNS and CDR2 is SASEGT. V lost 6 bases and J lost 3, with 9 bases in between. The length of the CDR3 is 12 residues. CDR3 in DNA: TGTGCCAGCAGACCCACTTTCTACGAGCAGTACTTC. Residues: CASRPTFYEQYF.

This clone was seen a few times. This chain links TRBV4-1 with TRBJ1-1, with D possibly being TRBD1 (5 bases). Germline CDR1 reads MGHRA; CDR2 reads YSYEKL. V dropped 3 bases and J dropped 5 bases, with 13 bases sitting between them. The CDR3 is made up of 14 amino acids. The CDR3 reads CASSQPVRGTEAFF. Here the CDR3 DNA reads TGCGCCAGCAGCCAGCCCGTACGGGGGACTGAAGCTTTCTTT.

The J gene is TRBJ1-2, the V gene TRBV6-1, with TRBD1 matching 8 bases. Germline CDR1 reads MNHNS; CDR2 reads SASEGT. V lost 3 bases and J lost 0; bases outside the gene matches: 3. The CDR3 covers 15 residues. In nucleotides, the CDR3 is TGTGCCAGCAGTGATTGGACAGGGCCTAACTATGGCTACACCTTC. Translating it yields CASSDWTGPNYGYTF.

This clone turned up a few times. One end of the junction fails to match germline, which may point to a read error. The chain is built from TRBV2 and TRBJ1-3; TRBD1 is a possible D gene (6 bases). The CDR3 sequence is 14 residues long. CDR1 and CDR2 (germline): SNHLY, FYNNEI. The CDR3 sequence: CATGAGASENTIYF. In DNA, the CDR3 is TGTGCCACTGGCGCGGGGGCCTCTGAAAACACCATATATTTT.

This clone was picked up one time. The chain carries TRBV28 and TRBJ1-2, with D possibly matching TRBD1 (5 bases). The V gene's germline CDR1 is MDHEN and CDR2 SYDVKM. CDR3 length equals 14 residues. The ends were cut back, 5 bases at V and 8 bases at J, with 18 bases in the middle. For the CDR3, the DNA is TGTGCCAGCAGTCCCCAGGGCTTCGGAACAGGCTACACCTTC. Its protein is CASSPQGFGTGYTF.

This clone appeared a single time. Other DNA sequences in this sample translate to the same CDR3. The chain uses TRBV11-2 and TRBJ2-7; TRBD2 agrees at 13 bases. The V gene end was trimmed by 3 bases and the J gene end by 5 bases; junction bases not matched to a gene: 1. Germline CDR1 is SGHAT and CDR2 is FQNNGV. The CDR3 totals 14 residues. The DNA for the CDR3 is TGTGCCAGCAGCTTGACTAGCGGGAGGCACGAGCAGTACTTC. The encoded protein is CASSLTSGRHEQYF.

Regarding this clone: A read error likely explains this, since a far larger clone differs by one base. The chain is built from TRBV10-1 and TRBJ1-2; 8 nucleotides match TRBD1. The CDR3 spans 13 residues. The germline V gene encodes CDR1 WNHNN and CDR2 SYGVQD (reference sequence). This chain's CDR3 is CASSRDRNYGYIF. Here the CDR3 DNA reads TGCGCCAGCAGCCGGGACAGGAACTATGGCTACATCTTC.

The J gene is TRBJ1-4, the V gene TRBV15, with a tentative D call TRBD1 (5 bases). This CDR3 is 18 amino acids long. Germline assignment: CDR1 LNHNV and CDR2 YYDKDF (reference sequence). Trimming pared 3 bases from V and 1 base from J, leaving 18 bases between. The CDR3 region has the DNA TGTGCCACCAGCAGGGTACCGGGACGGAGACTAACTAATGAAAAACTGTTTTTT. The encoded protein is CATSRVPGRRLTNEKLFF.

A few counts support this clone. CDR3 amino acids: CASSGLAGGLEQYF. The CDR3 DNA reads as TGTGCCAGCAGTGGACTAGCGGGAGGCTTGGAGCAGTACTTC. This chain links TRBV2 with TRBJ2-7, with TRBD2 matching 13 bases. V trimming: 4 bases; J trimming: 7 bases; junction bases outside the gene matches: 4. The germline CDR1 and CDR2 sequences are SNHLY and FYNNEI. This CDR3 has 14 amino acids. Drawing the rest from reference TRBV2 and TRBJ2-7, the complete variable domain is EPEVTQTPSHQVTQMGQEVILRCVPISNHLYFYWYRQILGQKVEFLVSFYNNEISEKSEIFDDQFSVERPDGSNFTLKIRSTKLEDSAMYFCASSGLAGGLEQYFGPGTRLTVT.

In this sample, this clone turned up many times. This rearrangement joins TRBV2 to TRBJ2-4; D gene uncertain. The CDR3 consists of 14 residues. The V gene lost 7 bases and the J gene lost 1 base, with 11 bases spanning the gap. Germline-derived CDR1 and CDR2 are SNHLY and FYNNEI. CDR3 protein: CASKQEVAKNIQYF. CDR3 coding DNA: TGTGCCAGCAAGCAAGAAGTGGCCAAAAACATTCAGTACTTC. Variable domain in full (rest from reference TRBV2 and TRBJ2-4): EPEVTQTPSHQVTQMGQEVILRCVPISNHLYFYWYRQILGQKVEFLVSFYNNEISEKSEIFDDQFSVERPDGSNFTLKIRSTKLEDSAMYFCASKQEVAKNIQYFGAGTRLSVL.

This chain links TRBV18 with TRBJ2-7; 7 bases map to TRBD1. The CDR3 runs to 16 residues. Germline V CDR1 and CDR2: KGHSH, LQKENI. The V segment lost 3 bases and the J segment 5 bases; nucleotides outside the gene matches: 13. The CDR3 DNA sequence: TGTGCCAGCTCACCCCGAAGCTCAGGGACAGCTAACGAGCAGTACTTC. Translating gives CASSPRSSGTANEQYF.

This clone was detected once. V is TRBV19 and J is TRBJ2-1, with 14 nucleotides matching TRBD2. The germline gives CDR1 LNHDA, CDR2 SQIVND (reference sequence). V trimming: 4 bases; J trimming: 8 bases; junction bases outside the gene matches: 10. The CDR3 has 17 amino acids. In DNA form, the CDR3 reads TGTGCCAGTAGTAACCCGACTAGCGGGAGGGGTCGGTATGAGCAGTTCTTC. Translating gives CASSNPTSGRGRYEQFF. Full variable domain (rest looked up from reference TRBV19 and TRBJ2-1): DGGITQSPKYLFRKEGQNVTLSCEQNLNHDAMYWYRQDPGQGLRLIYYSQIVNDFQKGDIAEGYSVSREKKESFPLTVTSAQKNPTAFYLCASSNPTSGRGRYEQFFGPGTRLTVL.

The rearrangement links TRBV7-9 to TRBJ1-2; unclear D gene. The ends were cut back, 1 base at V and 9 bases at J, with 9 bases in the middle. The germline V gene has CDR1 SEHNR and CDR2 FQNEAQ (reference sequence). The CDR3 sequence is 12 residues long. CDR3 in DNA: TGTGCCAGCAGCTTAGTTGAAGCCAGCTACACCTTC. Its translation: CASSLVEASYTF.

The chain recombines TRBV7-8 with TRBJ2-4, with 8 bases lining up with TRBD2. Trimming removed 3 bases from V and 13 bases from J; junction bases left unmatched: 11. The germline V gene encodes CDR1 SGHVS and CDR2 FQNEAQ. The CDR3 loop spans 14 amino acids. CDR3 in DNA: TGTGCCAGCAGCTTTGACCGAGCGGGAGACCCCCAGTACTTC. Its protein product is CASSFDRAGDPQYF.

This clone was observed a few times. V gene TRBV19 combines with J gene TRBJ1-4; tentatively, D is TRBD1 (5 bases). The CDR3 contains 13 residues. From germline, CDR1 is LNHDA and CDR2 SQIVND (reference sequence). Deletions cut 7 bases from V and 7 bases from J, with 13 bases between. Here the CDR3 DNA reads TGTGCCAGTATGGGGGAAAGAGGTGAAAAACTGTTTTTT. Translated, it gives CASMGERGEKLFF. Variable domain in full (rest from reference TRBV19 and TRBJ1-4): DGGITQSPKYLFRKEGQNVTLSCEQNLNHDAMYWYRQDPGQGLRLIYYSQIVNDFQKGDIAEGYSVSREKKESFPLTVTSAQKNPTAFYLCASMGERGEKLFFGSGTQLSVL.

The rearrangement joins TRBV29-1 to TRBJ1-1, with 10 bases matching TRBD1. Per the germline V gene, CDR1 is SQVTM and CDR2 is ANQGSEA. The CDR3 totals 14 residues. V lost 6 bases, J lost 3 bases, and 7 bases stayed unmatched. This CDR3 is CSVRTGGRHTEAFF. The CDR3 DNA sequence: TGCAGCGTCCGGACAGGGGGTCGGCACACTGAAGCTTTCTTT.

The chain combines TRBV4-1 with TRBJ1-4; the match to TRBD1 covers 8 bases. The CDR3 consists of 17 residues. Germline CDR1 reads MGHRA; CDR2 reads YSYEKL. V gave up 4 bases and J gave up 5 bases; unmatched junction bases: 12. The CDR3 DNA is TGCGCCAGCAGCCGCGCCTACGGGGACAGGTCGAATGAAAAACTGTTTTTT. Its translation: CASSRAYGDRSNEKLFF.

V and J are TRBV5-8 and TRBJ2-7, with no clear D. Germline V lookup: CDR1 SGHTS, CDR2 YDEGEE. CDR3 size: 13 residues. V dropped 2 bases and J dropped 4 bases, with 10 bases sitting between them. This CDR3 is CASSLREFYEQYF. The CDR3 nucleotides are TGTGCCAGCAGCTTACGTGAATTTTACGAGCAGTACTTC.